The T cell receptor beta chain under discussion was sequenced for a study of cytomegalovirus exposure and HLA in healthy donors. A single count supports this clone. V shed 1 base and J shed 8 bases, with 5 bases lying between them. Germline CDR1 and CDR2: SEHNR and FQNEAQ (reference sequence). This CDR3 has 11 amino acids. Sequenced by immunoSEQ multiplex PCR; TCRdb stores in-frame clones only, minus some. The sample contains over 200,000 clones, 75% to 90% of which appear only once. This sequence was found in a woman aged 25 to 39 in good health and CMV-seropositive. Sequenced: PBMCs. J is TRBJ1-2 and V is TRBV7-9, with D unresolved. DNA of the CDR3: TGTGCCAGCAGCTTAGGGAACGGCTACACCTTC. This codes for CASSLGNGYTF. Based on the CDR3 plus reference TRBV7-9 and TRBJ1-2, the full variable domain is DTGVSQNPRHKITKRGQNVTFRCDPISEHNRLYWYRQTLGQGPEFLTYFQNEAQLEKSRLLSDRFSAERPKGSFSTLEIQRTEQGDSAMYLCASSLGNGYTFGSGTRLTVV.